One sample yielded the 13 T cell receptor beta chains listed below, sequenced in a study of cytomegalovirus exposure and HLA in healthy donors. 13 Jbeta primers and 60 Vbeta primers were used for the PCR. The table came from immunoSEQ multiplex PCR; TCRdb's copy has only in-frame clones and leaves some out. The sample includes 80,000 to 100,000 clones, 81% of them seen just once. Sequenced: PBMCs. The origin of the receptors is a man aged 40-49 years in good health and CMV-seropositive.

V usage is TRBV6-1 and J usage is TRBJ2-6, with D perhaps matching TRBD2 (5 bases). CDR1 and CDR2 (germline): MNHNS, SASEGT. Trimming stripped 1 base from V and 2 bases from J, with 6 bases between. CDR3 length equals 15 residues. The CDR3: CASSEGGAGANVLTF. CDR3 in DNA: TGTGCCAGCAGTGAAGGGGGAGCTGGGGCCAACGTCCTGACTTTC.

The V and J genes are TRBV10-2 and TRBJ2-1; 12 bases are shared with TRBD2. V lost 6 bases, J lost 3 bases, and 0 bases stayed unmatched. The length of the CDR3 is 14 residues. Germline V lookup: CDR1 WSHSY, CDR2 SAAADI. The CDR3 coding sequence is TGCGCCAGCAGGACTAGCGGGAGCTACAATGAGCAGTTCTTC. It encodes CASRTSGSYNEQFF.

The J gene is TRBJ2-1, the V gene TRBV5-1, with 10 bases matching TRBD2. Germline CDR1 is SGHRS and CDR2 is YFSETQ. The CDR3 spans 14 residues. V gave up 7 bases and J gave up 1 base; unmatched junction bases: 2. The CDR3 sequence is CASEAGGSYNEQFF. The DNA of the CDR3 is TGCGCCAGCGAAGCGGGAGGGTCCTACAATGAGCAGTTCTTC.

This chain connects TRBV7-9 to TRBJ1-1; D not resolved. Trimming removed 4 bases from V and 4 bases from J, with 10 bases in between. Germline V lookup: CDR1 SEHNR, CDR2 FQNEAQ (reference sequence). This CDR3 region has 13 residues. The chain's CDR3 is CASSYLTSTEAFF. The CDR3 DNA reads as TGTGCCAGCAGCTACCTTACCAGCACTGAAGCTTTCTTT.

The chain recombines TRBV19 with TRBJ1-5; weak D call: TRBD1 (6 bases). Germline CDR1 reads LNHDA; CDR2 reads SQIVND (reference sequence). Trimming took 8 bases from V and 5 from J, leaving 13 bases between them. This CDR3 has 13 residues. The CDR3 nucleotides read TGTGCCAGTTCGGGACAACTATATCAGCCCCAGCATTTT. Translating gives CASSGQLYQPQHF.

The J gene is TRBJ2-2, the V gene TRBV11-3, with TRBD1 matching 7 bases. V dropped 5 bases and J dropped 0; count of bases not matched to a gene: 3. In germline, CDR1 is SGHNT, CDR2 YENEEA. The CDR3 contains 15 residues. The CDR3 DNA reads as TGTGCCAGCAGCCCCGGGACAGCGAACACCGGGGAGCTGTTTTTT. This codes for CASSPGTANTGELFF.

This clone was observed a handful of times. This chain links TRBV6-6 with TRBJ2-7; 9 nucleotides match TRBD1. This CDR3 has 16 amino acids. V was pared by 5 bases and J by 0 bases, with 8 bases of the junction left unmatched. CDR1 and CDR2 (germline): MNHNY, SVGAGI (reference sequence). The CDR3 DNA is TGTGCCAGCAGTAACCCGGACAGGGGCCTCTCCTACGAGCAGTACTTC. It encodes CASSNPDRGLSYEQYF.

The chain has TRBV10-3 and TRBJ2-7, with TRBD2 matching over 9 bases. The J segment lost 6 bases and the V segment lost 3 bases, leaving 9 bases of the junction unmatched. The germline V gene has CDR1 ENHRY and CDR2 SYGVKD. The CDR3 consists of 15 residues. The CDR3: CAISDSGLASTEQYF. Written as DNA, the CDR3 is TGTGCCATCAGTGACTCGGGACTAGCCTCTACCGAGCAGTACTTC.

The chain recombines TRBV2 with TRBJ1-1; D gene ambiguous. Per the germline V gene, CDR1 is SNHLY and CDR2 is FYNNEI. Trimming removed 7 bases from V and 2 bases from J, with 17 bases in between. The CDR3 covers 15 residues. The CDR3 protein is CASTLSDGGNTEAFF. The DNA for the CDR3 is TGTGCCAGCACCCTGAGTGACGGAGGAAACACTGAAGCTTTCTTT.

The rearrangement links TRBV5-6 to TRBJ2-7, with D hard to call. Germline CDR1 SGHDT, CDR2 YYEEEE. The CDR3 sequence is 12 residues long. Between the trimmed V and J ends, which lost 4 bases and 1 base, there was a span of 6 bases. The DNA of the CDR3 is TGTGCCAGCAGCGAAGCTTCCTACGAGCAGTACTTC. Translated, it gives CASSEASYEQYF.

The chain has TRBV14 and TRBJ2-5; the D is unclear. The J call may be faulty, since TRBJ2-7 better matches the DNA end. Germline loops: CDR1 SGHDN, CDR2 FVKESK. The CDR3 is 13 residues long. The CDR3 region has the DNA TGTGCCAGCAGCCAAGATAAAGTCTACGAGCAGTACTTC. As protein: CASSQDKVYEQYF.

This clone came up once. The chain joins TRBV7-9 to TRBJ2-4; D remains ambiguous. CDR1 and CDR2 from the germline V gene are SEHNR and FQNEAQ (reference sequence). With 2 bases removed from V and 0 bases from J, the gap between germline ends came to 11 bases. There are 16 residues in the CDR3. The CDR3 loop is CASSLRTELAKNIQYF. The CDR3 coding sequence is TGTGCCAGCAGCTTAAGAACAGAGCTAGCCAAAAACATTCAGTACTTC. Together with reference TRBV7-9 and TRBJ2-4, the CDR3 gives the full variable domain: DTGVSQNPRHKITKRGQNVTFRCDPISEHNRLYWYRQTLGQGPEFLTYFQNEAQLEKSRLLSDRFSAERPKGSFSTLEIQRTEQGDSAMYLCASSLRTELAKNIQYFGAGTRLSVL.

The CDR3 region is CASSPGQPPYEQYF. CDR3 coding DNA: TGTGCCAGCTCACCAGGGCAGCCGCCCTACGAGCAGTACTTC. This chain connects TRBV18 to TRBJ2-5; D is unclear. The J call is uncertain, as TRBJ2-7 better fits the DNA end. CDR1 and CDR2 from the germline V gene are KGHSH and LQKENI. There are 14 residues in the CDR3.